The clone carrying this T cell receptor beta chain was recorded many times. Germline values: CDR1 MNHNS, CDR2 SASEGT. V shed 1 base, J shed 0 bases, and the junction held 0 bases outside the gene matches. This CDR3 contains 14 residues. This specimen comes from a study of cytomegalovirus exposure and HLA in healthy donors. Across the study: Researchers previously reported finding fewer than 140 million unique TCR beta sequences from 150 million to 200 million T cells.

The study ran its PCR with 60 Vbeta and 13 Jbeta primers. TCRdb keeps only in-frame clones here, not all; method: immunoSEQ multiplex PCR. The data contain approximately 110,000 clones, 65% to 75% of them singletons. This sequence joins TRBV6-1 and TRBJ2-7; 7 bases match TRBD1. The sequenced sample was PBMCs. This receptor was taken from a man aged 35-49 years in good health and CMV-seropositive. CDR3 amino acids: CASSEGDSSYEQYV. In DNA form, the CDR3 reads TGTGCCAGCAGTGAAGGGGACAGCTCCTACGAGCAGTACGTC.